This passage covers 8 T cell receptor beta chains from one sample sequenced in a study of OX40 agonist ivuxolimab in advanced cancers. The library was obtained by the immunoSEQ multiplex PCR assay. TCRdb holds this immuneACCESS table with in-frame rearrangements only. Some clones are missing; in checked studies, unresolved V genes explain under half, and the rest has no known cause. The sample table records 70,000 to 90,000 clones; 84% of these occur just once. Over 6% of the sample is in the top ten clones. The material sequenced was CD4+ or CD8+ T cells sorted from blood, taken in a trial of the OX40 agonist ivuxolimab. The receptors shown here come from an adult with an advanced solid tumor such as melanoma, head and neck, liver or kidney cancer.

The chain links TRBV4-1 to TRBJ1-2, with TRBD1 matching 12 bases. This CDR3 spans 16 amino acids. J lost 8 bases, V lost 3 bases, and 10 bases had no gene match. In germline, CDR1 is MGHRA, CDR2 YSYEKL. The CDR3 reads CASSHPGTGGVGGYTF. The CDR3 nucleotides are TGCGCCAGCAGCCATCCTGGGACAGGGGGCGTTGGAGGCTACACCTTC.

Only a few counts were recorded for this clone. This chain connects TRBV4-3 to TRBJ2-1, with 11 bases identical to TRBD2. The V gene end was trimmed by 0 bases and the J gene end by 1 base; junction bases not matched to a gene: 2. Germline V gene sequence: CDR1 LGHNA, CDR2 YSLEER. This CDR3 comprises 17 residues. CDR3 region: CASSQDASGGSYNEQFF. For the CDR3, the DNA is TGCGCCAGCAGCCAAGATGCTAGCGGGGGGTCCTACAATGAGCAGTTCTTC.

In nucleotides, the CDR3 is TGTGCCAGCAGAGGGGGCGGGGAAAAACTGTTTTTT. This gives the protein CASRGGGEKLFF. The chain is built from TRBV28 and TRBJ1-4, with 7 bases fitting TRBD1. Germline CDR1 MDHEN, CDR2 SYDVKM. The V and J ends lost 6 bases and 8 bases, in that order; junction bases with no gene match: 3. The CDR3 spans 12 residues.

The chain recombines TRBV5-1 with TRBJ1-2; tentatively, D is TRBD1 (5 bases). Trimming shortened V by 2 bases and J by 3 bases, and 11 bases separated the two germline ends. CDR1 is SGHRS and CDR2 is YFSETQ in the germline V gene. The CDR3 covers 14 residues. CDR3 sequence: CASSFQGGDYGYTF. Written as DNA, the CDR3 is TGCGCCAGCAGCTTCCAGGGCGGGGACTATGGCTACACCTTC.

J is TRBJ2-7 and V is TRBV27; TRBD1 agrees at 9 bases. Looked up from germline, CDR1 is MNHEY and CDR2 is SMNVEV (reference sequence). Trimming at V came to 0 bases and at J to 5 bases, leaving 5 bases not matched to a gene. CDR3 size: 15 residues. CDR3 sequence: CASSLSGQGFHEQYF. Here the CDR3 DNA reads TGTGCCAGCAGTTTATCTGGACAGGGGTTCCACGAGCAGTACTTC.

This sequence joins TRBV11-2 and TRBJ1-4, with TRBD1 as a possible D gene (5 bases). Germline CDR1 is SGHAT and CDR2 is FQNNGV. The CDR3 loop spans 16 amino acids. Trimming cost V 1 base and J 2 bases, with 11 bases left between them. CDR3 coding DNA: TGTGCCAGCAGCTTAGTAGGGGAAAGGACTAATGAAAAACTGTTTTTT. It codes for CASSLVGERTNEKLFF.

V usage is TRBV14 and J usage is TRBJ2-5; D may be TRBD1 or TRBD2 (5 bases each). CDR1 SGHDN and CDR2 FVKESK come from the germline V gene. There are 14 residues in the CDR3. With 8 bases removed from V and 5 bases from J, the gap between germline ends came to 18 bases. The CDR3 DNA sequence: TGTGCCAGCCTATTGGGACCCCAAAGGGAGACCCAGTACTTC. Translated: CASLLGPQRETQYF.

The chain links TRBV6-5 to TRBJ2-2; TRBD1 matches at 7 bases. The CDR3 runs to 14 residues. V shed 1 base and J 10 bases; nucleotides not matched to a gene: 6. Germline V gives CDR1 MNHEY, CDR2 SVGAGI. The CDR3 sequence is CASSYLRGRVELFF. Here the CDR3 DNA reads TGTGCCAGCAGTTACTTGAGGGGGCGCGTGGAGCTGTTTTTT.